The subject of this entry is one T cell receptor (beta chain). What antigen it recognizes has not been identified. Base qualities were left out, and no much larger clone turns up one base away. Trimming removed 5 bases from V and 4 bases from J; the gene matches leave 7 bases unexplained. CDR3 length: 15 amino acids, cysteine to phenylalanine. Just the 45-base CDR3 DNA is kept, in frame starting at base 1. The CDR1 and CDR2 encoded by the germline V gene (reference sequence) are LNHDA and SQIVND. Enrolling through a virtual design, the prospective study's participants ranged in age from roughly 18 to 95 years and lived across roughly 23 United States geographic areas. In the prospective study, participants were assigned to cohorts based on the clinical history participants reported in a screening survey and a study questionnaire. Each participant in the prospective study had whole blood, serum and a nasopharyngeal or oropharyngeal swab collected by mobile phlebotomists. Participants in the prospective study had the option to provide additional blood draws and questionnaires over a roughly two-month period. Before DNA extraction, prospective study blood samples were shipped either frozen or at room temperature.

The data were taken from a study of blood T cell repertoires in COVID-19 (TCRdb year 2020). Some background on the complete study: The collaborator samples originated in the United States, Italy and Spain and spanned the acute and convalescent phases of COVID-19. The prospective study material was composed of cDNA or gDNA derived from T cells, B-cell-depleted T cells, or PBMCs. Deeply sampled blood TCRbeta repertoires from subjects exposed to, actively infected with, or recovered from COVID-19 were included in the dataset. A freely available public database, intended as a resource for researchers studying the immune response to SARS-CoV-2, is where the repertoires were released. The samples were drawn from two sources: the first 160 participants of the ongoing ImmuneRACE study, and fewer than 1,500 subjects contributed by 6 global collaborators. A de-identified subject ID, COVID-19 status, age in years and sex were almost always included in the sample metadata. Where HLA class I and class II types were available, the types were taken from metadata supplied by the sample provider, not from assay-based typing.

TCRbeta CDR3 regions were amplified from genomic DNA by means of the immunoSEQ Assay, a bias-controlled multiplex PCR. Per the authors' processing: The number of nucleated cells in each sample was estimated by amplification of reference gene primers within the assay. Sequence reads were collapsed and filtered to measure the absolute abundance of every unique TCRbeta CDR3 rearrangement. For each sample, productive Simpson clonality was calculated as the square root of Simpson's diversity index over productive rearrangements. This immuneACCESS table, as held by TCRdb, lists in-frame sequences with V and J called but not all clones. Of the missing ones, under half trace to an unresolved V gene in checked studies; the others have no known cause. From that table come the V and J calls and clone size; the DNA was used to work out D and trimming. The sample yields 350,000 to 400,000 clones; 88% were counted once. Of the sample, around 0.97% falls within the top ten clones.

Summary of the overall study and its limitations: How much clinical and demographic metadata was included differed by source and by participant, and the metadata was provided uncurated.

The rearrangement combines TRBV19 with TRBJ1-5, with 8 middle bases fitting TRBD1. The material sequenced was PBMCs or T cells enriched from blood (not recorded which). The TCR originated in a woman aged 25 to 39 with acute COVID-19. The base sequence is TGTGCCAGTAGTCCGACAGGGGATACAAATCAGCCCCAGCATTTT. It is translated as CASSPTGDTNQPQHF.